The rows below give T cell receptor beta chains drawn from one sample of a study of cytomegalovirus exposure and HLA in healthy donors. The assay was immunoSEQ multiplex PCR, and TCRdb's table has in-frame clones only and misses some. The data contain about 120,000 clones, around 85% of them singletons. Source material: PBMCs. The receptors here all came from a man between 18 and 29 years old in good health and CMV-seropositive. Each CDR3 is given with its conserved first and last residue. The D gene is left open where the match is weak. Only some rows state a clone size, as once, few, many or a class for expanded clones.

CASSLEERGGVQFLGDTQYF | TGTGCCAGCAGCTTAGAAGAGCGCGGGGGGGTACAATTCTTAGGTGATACGCAGTATTTT | 20 | TRBJ2-3 | NA | TRBV7-8 | TRBD2
CASSQAQGIDYGYTF | TGTGCCAGCAGCCAAGCGCAGGGGATTGACTATGGCTACACCTTC | 15 | TRBJ1-2 | NA | TRBV4-2 | NA
CASSRDGPPDTQYF | TGTGCCAGCTCGCGGGATGGGCCCCCCGATACGCAGTATTTT | 14 | TRBJ2-3 | NA | TRBV18 | NA
CASGFLGTEQFF | TGTGCTAGTGGTTTTCTAGGTACTGAGCAGTTCTTC | 12 | TRBJ2-1 | NA | TRBV12-5 | NA
CASSQGAFPSTDTQYF | TGCGCCAGCAGCCAAGGAGCCTTTCCTAGCACAGATACGCAGTATTTT | 16 | TRBJ2-3 | NA | TRBV4-3 | NA
CASSFRGQNEKLFF | TGTGCCAGTAGTTTCCGGGGACAGAATGAAAAACTGTTTTTT | 14 | TRBJ1-4 | NA | TRBV19 | TRBD1
CSVEDLGRGRGDEQFF | TGCAGCGTTGAAGATCTAGGCAGGGGCAGGGGCGATGAGCAGTTCTTC | 16 | TRBJ2-1 | NA | TRBV29-1 | NA
CASSLSTGGAYNEQFF | TGTGCCAGTAGTCTTTCGACAGGGGGGGCCTACAATGAGCAGTTCTTC | 16 | TRBJ2-1 | NA | TRBV19 | TRBD1
CASSRSTAGIYEQYF | TGCGCCAGCAGCCGTTCAACAGCGGGGATCTACGAGCAGTACTTC | 15 | TRBJ2-7 | NA | TRBV4-1 | TRBD2
CASSQDHSSSGANVLTF | TGCGCCAGCAGCCAAGATCATAGCAGCTCTGGGGCCAACGTCCTGACTTTC | 17 | TRBJ2-6 | NA | TRBV4-3 | NA
CSAREGQGYTF | TGCAGTGCTAGAGAGGGGCAGGGCTACACCTTC | 11 | TRBJ1-2 | NA | TRBV20-1 | NA
CASSSNRGADNEQFF | TGTGCCAGCAGCTCAAACAGGGGTGCCGACAATGAGCAGTTCTTC | 15 | TRBJ2-1 | NA | TRBV7-6 | TRBD1
CASLNGRDTEAFF | TGTGCCAGCCTTAACGGGAGGGATACTGAAGCTTTCTTT | 13 | TRBJ1-1 | once | TRBV28 | NA
CASSTGLAGGSGANVLTF | TGTGCCAGTAGTACGGGACTAGCGGGGGGCTCTGGGGCCAACGTCCTGACTTTC | 18 | TRBJ2-6 | NA | TRBV19 | TRBD2
CASSWTSGGWNEQFF | TGTGCCAGCAGCTGGACTAGCGGGGGGTGGAATGAGCAGTTCTTC | 15 | TRBJ2-1 | NA | TRBV7-8 | TRBD2
CASSASNYGYTF | TGTGCCAGCAGTGCCAGTAACTATGGCTACACCTTC | 12 | TRBJ1-2 | NA | TRBV28 | NA
CATLRDRNTEAFF | TGTGCCACCCTCCGGGACAGGAACACTGAAGCTTTCTTT | 13 | TRBJ1-1 | NA | TRBV2 | TRBD1
CASGGNFNQPQHF | TGTGCCAGCGGAGGAAATTTTAATCAGCCCCAGCATTTT | 13 | TRBJ1-5 | NA | TRBV2 | NA
CASSADRGIYGYTF | TGTGCCAGCAGTGCGGACAGGGGAATCTATGGCTACACCTTC | 14 | TRBJ1-2 | NA | TRBV6-1 | TRBD1
CASSPRPDRSNEQFF | TGTGCCAGCAGCCCTAGGCCGGACAGGAGCAATGAGCAGTTCTTC | 15 | TRBJ2-1 | NA | TRBV7-2 | TRBD1
CSVVAPEREDEQYF | TGCAGCGTTGTGGCCCCCGAACGGGAGGACGAGCAGTACTTC | 14 | TRBJ2-7 | NA | TRBV29-1 | TRBD2
CASSIGLALYEQFF | TGTGCCAGTAGTATCGGACTAGCGTTGTATGAGCAGTTCTTC | 14 | TRBJ2-1 | NA | TRBV19 | TRBD2
CASSERGGPYEQYF | TGTGCCAGCAGTGAAAGGGGGGGACCCTACGAGCAGTACTTC | 14 | TRBJ2-7 | NA | TRBV6-1 | NA
CASSRPAGYHEQFF | TGTGCCAGCAGCCGCCCGGCGGGGTATCATGAGCAGTTCTTC | 14 | TRBJ2-1 | NA | TRBV7-9 | NA
CASSDRAATNEKLFF | TGTGCCAGCAGTGACAGGGCTGCAACTAATGAAAAACTGTTTTTT | 15 | TRBJ1-4 | NA | TRBV2 | NA
CASSQGAPPQETQYF | TGCGCCAGCAGCCAGGGGGCTCCGCCACAAGAGACCCAGTACTTC | 15 | TRBJ2-5 | NA | TRBV4-1 | NA
CASSSDRGTNTEAFF | TGTGCCAGCAGCTCGGACAGGGGAACCAACACTGAAGCTTTCTTT | 15 | TRBJ1-1 | NA | TRBV5-4 | TRBD1
CASSFGTANTEAFF | TGTGCCAGCAGTTTTGGGACAGCGAACACTGAAGCTTTCTTT | 14 | TRBJ1-1 | NA | TRBV6-5 | TRBD1
CASRTLYGYTF | TGTGCCAGCAGGACTTTATATGGCTACACCTTC | 11 | TRBJ1-2 | NA | TRBV28 | NA
CASSLGQGNTGELFF | TGTGCCAGCAGCTTGGGACAGGGGAACACCGGGGAGCTGTTTTTT | 15 | TRBJ2-2 | NA | TRBV7-8 | TRBD1
CASSVTGGTEAFF | TGTGCCAGCTCTGTTACAGGGGGCACTGAAGCTTTCTTT | 13 | TRBJ1-1 | NA | TRBV6-4 | TRBD1
CASSHLRDRPYEQYF | TGTGCCAGTAGTCACCTCCGGGACAGGCCCTACGAGCAGTACTTC | 15 | TRBJ2-7 | NA | TRBV19 | TRBD1
CASRPPGGKGSPLHF | TGTGCCAGCAGACCCCCAGGGGGCAAAGGTTCACCCCTCCACTTT | 15 | TRBJ1-6 | once | TRBV6-5 | TRBD1
CASSSLRDRIYGYTF | TGTGCCAGCAGCTCCCTTCGAGACAGGATCTATGGCTACACCTTC | 15 | TRBJ1-2 | few | TRBV11-2 | NA
CASSQVAGSGANVLTF | TGTGCCAGCAGCCAGGTAGCGGGGTCTGGGGCCAACGTCCTGACTTTC | 16 | TRBJ2-6 | NA | TRBV7-2 | TRBD2
CASSLSDYEQYF | TGTGCCAGCAGTTTATCAGACTACGAGCAGTACTTC | 12 | TRBJ2-7 | NA | TRBV28 | NA